What follows are 7 T cell receptor beta chains derived from one specimen sequenced in a study of CD8+ T cells in alopecia areata. Obtained from alopecia areata patients were lesional scalp punch biopsies along with peripheral blood. RNA was extracted and reverse transcribed into cDNA as the sequencing template. Only in-frame clones appear in the TCRdb table, and some are missing; sequencing was by immunoSEQ multiplex PCR. The sample holds 9,500 to 15,000 clones; approximately 55% are singletons and the top ten take 20% to 25%. The sample comprised skin. Receptor source: a human donor with alopecia areata.

V and J are TRBV29-1 and TRBJ2-5; 7 nucleotides agree with TRBD2. Losses at the gene ends were 7 bases for V and 6 bases for J; bases not matched to a gene: 17. The CDR3 is 15 residues long. Germline CDR1 is SQVTM and CDR2 is ANQGSEA. The CDR3 DNA reads as TGCAGCGCGAGCGGAGGGTCGACTAGCTGGCAGACCCAGTACTTC. The encoded protein is CSASGGSTSWQTQYF.

The chain has TRBV9 and TRBJ2-3; 11 positions agree with TRBD2. Looked up from germline, CDR1 is SGDLS and CDR2 is YYNGEE. The CDR3 sequence is 15 residues long. V lost 3 bases to trimming and J lost 3 bases; unmatched junction nucleotides: 3. The CDR3 coding sequence is TGTGCCAGCAGCGCTATAGCGGGAGGGACAGATACGCAGTATTTT. This codes for CASSAIAGGTDTQYF.

This clone was seen a handful of times. V and J are TRBV4-2 and TRBJ2-7, with D maybe TRBD2 (5 bases). The CDR3 covers 17 residues. Trimming left V 1 base short and J 0 bases short, with 16 bases between. Germline V CDR1 and CDR2: LGHNA, YNFKEQ. The CDR3 spells CASSQVDGGLSSYEQYF. The CDR3 DNA follows: TGTGCCAGCAGCCAAGTTGACGGAGGACTGAGCTCCTACGAGCAGTACTTC.

The V and J genes are TRBV7-2 and TRBJ2-3; D is ambiguous. There are 13 residues in the CDR3. V lost 1 base and J 3 bases, leaving 5 bases between the germline ends. Germline V gene lookup returns CDR1 SGHTA and CDR2 FQGNSA. The CDR3 loop reads CASSLELTDTQYF. The CDR3 DNA reads as TGTGCCAGCAGCTTAGAACTGACAGATACGCAGTATTTT.

The rearrangement joins TRBV5-4 to TRBJ2-1, with 7 bases lining up with TRBD2. Germline assignment: CDR1 SGHNT and CDR2 YYREEE (reference sequence). V lost 0 bases to trimming and J lost 12 bases; unmatched junction nucleotides: 9. This CDR3 has 14 residues. The CDR3 loop is CASSLEGGSLVQFF. DNA for the CDR3: TGTGCCAGCAGCTTGGAGGGCGGGAGTTTGGTGCAGTTCTTC.

This chain connects TRBV29-1 to TRBJ2-2; 10 bases map to TRBD2. CDR3 length: 16 residues. After removal of 0 bases from V and 8 bases from J, the junction contained 9 bases not matched to a gene. Germline assignment: CDR1 SQVTM and CDR2 ANQGSEA. This CDR3 is CSVEDKSGRALGELFF. The CDR3 region has the DNA TGCAGCGTTGAAGACAAAAGCGGGAGGGCACTTGGGGAGCTGTTTTTT.

This clone appeared a single time. CDR3 loop: CASSEIRARDSPLHF. CDR3 nucleotides: TGTGCCAGCAGTGAAATCCGGGCCCGGGATTCACCCCTCCACTTT. The V and J genes are TRBV2 and TRBJ1-6; D remains ambiguous. The CDR3 covers 15 residues. The V and J ends lost 2 bases and 8 bases respectively, with 13 bases between them. The germline CDR1 and CDR2 sequences are SNHLY and FYNNEI.